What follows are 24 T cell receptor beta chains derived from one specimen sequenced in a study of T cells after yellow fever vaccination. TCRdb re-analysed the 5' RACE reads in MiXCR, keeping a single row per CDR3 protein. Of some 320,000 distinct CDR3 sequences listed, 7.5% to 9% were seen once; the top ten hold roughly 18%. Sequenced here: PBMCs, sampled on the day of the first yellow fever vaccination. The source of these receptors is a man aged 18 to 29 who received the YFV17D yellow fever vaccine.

This CDR3 is CASSLQAGGLTDTQYF. For the CDR3, the DNA is TGCGCCAGCAGCTTGCAAGCGGGGGGGCTTACAGATACGCAGTATTTT. The chain recombines TRBV5-1 with TRBJ2-3; 10 bases are a match to TRBD2. This CDR3 comprises 16 residues. Per germline, CDR1 SGHRS and CDR2 YFSETQ. Trimming took 1 base from V and 3 from J; bases not matched to a gene: 5.

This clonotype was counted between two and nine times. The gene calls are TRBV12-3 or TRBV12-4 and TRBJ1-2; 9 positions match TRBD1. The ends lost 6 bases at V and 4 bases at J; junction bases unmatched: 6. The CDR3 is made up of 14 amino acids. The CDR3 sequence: CASREQGAGYGYTF. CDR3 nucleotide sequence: TGTGCCAGCAGGGAACAGGGGGCGGGCTATGGCTACACCTTC.

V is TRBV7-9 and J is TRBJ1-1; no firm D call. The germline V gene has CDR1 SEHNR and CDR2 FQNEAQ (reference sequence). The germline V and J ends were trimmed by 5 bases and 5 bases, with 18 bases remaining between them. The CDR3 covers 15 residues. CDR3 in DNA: TGTGCCAGCAGCCACCTGGGCTCCTTGGGAACTGAAGCTTTCTTT. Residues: CASSHLGSLGTEAFF.

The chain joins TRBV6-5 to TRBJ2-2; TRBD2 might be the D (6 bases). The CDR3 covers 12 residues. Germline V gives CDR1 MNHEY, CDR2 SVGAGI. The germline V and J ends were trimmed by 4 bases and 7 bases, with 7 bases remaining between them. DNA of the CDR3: TGTGCCAGCAGTTCGGGGGACGGGGAGCTGTTTTTT. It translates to CASSSGDGELFF.

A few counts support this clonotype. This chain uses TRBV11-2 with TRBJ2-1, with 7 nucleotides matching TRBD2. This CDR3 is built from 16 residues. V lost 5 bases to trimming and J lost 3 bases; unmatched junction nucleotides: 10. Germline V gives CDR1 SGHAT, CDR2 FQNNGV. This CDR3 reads CASSPHTSVGYNEQFF. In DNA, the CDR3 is TGTGCCAGCAGCCCACATACTAGCGTCGGCTACAATGAGCAGTTCTTC.

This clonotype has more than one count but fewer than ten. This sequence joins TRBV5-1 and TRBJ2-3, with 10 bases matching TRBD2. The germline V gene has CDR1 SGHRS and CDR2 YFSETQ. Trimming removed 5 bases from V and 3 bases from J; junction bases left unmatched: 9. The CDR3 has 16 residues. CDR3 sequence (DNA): TGCGCCAGCAGTCCTCAGCGGGGGGGTTCGACAGATACGCAGTATTTT. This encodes CASSPQRGGSTDTQYF.

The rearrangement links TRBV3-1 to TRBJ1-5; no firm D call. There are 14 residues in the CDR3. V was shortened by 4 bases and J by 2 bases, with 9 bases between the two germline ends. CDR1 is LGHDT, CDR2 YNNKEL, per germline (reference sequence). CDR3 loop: CASSLRYGNQPQHF. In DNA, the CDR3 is TGTGCCAGCAGCCTGCGATATGGCAATCAGCCCCAGCATTTT.

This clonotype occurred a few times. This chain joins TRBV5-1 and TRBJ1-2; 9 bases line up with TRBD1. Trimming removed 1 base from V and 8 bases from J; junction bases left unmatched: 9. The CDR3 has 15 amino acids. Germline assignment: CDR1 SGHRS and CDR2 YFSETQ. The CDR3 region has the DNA TGCGCCAGCAGCTTGACGCGGGACAGGGCGCACGGCTACACCTTC. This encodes CASSLTRDRAHGYTF.

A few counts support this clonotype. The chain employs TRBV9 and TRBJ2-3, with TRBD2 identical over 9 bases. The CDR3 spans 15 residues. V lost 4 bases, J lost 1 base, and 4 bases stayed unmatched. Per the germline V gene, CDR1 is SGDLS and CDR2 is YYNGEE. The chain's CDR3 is CASSPQRGGTDTQYF. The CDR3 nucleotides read TGTGCCAGCAGCCCCCAGCGGGGGGGCACAGATACGCAGTATTTT.

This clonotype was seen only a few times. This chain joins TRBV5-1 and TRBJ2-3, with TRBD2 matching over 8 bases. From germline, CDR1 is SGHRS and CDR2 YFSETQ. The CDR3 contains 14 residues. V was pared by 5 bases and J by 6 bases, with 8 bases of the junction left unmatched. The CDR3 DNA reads TGCGCCAGCAGGCGGGGGGCAGATTTGGATACGCAGTATTTT. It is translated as CASRRGADLDTQYF.

CDR3 DNA: TGCAGCGTTGACAGGGAATTCCATGAGCAGTTCTTC. It translates to CSVDREFHEQFF. This chain joins TRBV29-1 and TRBJ2-1, with D possibly matching TRBD1 (5 bases). The V gene's germline CDR1 is SQVTM and CDR2 ANQGSEA. The V end was cut by 3 bases, the J end by 8 bases, with 11 bases between. This CDR3 spans 12 amino acids.

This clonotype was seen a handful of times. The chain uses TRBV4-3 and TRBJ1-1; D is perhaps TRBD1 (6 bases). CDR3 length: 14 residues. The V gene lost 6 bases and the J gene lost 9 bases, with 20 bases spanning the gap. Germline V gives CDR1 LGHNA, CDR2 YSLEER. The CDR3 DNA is TGCGCCAGCAGAACCGGGACATCTAAGAGTAAAGCTTTCTTT. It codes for CASRTGTSKSKAFF.

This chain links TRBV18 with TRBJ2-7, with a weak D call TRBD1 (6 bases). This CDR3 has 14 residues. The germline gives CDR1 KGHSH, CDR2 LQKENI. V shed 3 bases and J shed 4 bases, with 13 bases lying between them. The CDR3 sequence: CASSPDRINYEQYF. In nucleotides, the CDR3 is TGTGCCAGCTCACCCGACAGGATCAATTACGAGCAGTACTTC.

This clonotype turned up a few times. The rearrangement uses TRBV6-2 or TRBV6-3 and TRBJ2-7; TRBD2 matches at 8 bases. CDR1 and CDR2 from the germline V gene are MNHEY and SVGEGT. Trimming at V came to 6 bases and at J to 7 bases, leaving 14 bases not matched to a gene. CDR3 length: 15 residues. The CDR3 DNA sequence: TGTGCCAGCAGAAAGGACGGGAGGGTCGGTTCTGAGCAGTACTTC. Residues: CASRKDGRVGSEQYF.

CDR3 in DNA: TGTGCCAGCAGTTTCGCCCTGAACACCGGGGAGCTGTTTTTT. Residues: CASSFALNTGELFF. The chain joins TRBV12-3 or TRBV12-4 to TRBJ2-2; D call uncertain. The V end was cut by 3 bases, the J end by 1 base, with 6 bases between. The CDR3 covers 14 residues.

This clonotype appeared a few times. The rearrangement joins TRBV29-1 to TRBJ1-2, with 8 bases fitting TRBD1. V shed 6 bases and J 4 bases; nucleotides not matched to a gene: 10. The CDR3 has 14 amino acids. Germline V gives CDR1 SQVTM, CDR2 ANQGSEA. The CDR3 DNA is TGCAGCGTGGATGACAGGGGCGGCGCCTATGGCTACACCTTC. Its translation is CSVDDRGGAYGYTF.

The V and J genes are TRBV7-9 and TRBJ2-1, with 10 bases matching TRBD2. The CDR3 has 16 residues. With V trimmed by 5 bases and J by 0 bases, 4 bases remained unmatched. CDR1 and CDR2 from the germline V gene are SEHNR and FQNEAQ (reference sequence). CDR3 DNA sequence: TGTGCCAGCAGCCCACTAGCGGGGAGCTCCTACAATGAGCAGTTCTTC. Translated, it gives CASSPLAGSSYNEQFF.

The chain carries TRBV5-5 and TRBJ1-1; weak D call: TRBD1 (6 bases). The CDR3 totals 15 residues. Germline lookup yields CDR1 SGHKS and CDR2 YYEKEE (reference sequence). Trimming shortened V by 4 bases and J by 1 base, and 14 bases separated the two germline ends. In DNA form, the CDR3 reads TGTGCCAGCAGCCCCAGACAGGCCCCGAACACTGAAGCTTTCTTT. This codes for CASSPRQAPNTEAFF.

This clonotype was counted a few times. CDR3 amino acids: CSVKAGVSGYTF. CDR3 sequence (DNA): TGCAGTGTCAAAGCGGGGGTTTCCGGCTACACCTTC. The rearrangement joins TRBV20-1 to TRBJ1-2, with a tentative D call TRBD1 (5 bases). Deletions cut 7 bases from V and 8 bases from J, with 17 bases between. The CDR3 length is 12 residues. Germline lookup yields CDR1 DFQATT and CDR2 SNEGSKA (reference sequence).

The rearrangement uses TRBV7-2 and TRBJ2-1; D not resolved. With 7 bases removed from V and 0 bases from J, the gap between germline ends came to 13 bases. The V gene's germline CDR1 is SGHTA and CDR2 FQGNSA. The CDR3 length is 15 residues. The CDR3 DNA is TGTGCCAGCATTACCACAGCAAGCTCCTACAATGAGCAGTTCTTC. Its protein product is CASITTASSYNEQFF.

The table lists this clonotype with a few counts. The CDR3 reads CASSGRGDTEAFF. The CDR3 DNA sequence: TGCGCCAGCAGCGGGAGGGGGGACACTGAAGCTTTCTTT. The rearrangement joins TRBV5-1 to TRBJ1-1, with TRBD1 as a possible D gene (6 bases). The CDR3 is made up of 13 amino acids. V lost 4 bases and J lost 3, with 10 bases in between. Germline V gene data show CDR1 as SGHRS and CDR2 as YFSETQ.

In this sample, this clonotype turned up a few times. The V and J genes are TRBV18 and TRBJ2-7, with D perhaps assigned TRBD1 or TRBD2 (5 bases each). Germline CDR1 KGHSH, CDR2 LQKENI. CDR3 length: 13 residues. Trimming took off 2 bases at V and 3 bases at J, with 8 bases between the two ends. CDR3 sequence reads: CASSPSGGYEQYF. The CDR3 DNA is TGTGCCAGCTCACCAAGTGGGGGCTACGAGCAGTACTTC.

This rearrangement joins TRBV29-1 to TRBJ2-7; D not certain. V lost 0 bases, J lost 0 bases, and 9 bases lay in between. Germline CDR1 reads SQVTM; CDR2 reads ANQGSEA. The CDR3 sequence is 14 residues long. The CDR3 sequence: CSVEDLTTSYEQYF. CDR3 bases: TGCAGCGTTGAAGATCTTACAACCTCCTACGAGCAGTACTTC.

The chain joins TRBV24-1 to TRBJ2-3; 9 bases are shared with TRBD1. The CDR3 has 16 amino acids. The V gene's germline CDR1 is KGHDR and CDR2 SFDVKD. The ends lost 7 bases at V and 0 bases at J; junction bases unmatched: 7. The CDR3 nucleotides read TGTGCCACCAGGACAGGGGGAAGTACTAGCACAGATACGCAGTATTTT. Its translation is CATRTGGSTSTDTQYF.